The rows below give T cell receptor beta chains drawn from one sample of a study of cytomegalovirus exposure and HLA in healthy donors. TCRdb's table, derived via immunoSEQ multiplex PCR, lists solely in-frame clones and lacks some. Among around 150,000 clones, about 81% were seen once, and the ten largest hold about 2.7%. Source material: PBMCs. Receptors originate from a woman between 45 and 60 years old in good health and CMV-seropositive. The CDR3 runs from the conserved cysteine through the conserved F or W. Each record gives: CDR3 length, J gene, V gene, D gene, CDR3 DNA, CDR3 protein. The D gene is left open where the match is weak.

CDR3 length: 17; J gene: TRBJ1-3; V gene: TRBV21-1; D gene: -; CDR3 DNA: TGTGCCGGCAGCAAAGAAAGGAGCCATTACTCTGGAAACACCATATATTTT; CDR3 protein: CAGSKERSHYSGNTIYF
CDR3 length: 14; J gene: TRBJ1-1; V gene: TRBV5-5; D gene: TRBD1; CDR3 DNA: TGTGCCAGCAGCTTGATCAGGGGGAGCACTGAAGCTTTCTTT; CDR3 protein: CASSLIRGSTEAFF
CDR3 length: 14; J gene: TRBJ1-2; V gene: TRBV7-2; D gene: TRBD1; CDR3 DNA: TGTGCCAGCAGCTGGGACAGGGTAGGCTATGGCTACACCTTC; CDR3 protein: CASSWDRVGYGYTF
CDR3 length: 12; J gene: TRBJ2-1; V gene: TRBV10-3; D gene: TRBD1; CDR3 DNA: TGTGCCATCAGAGAGGACAGGGGTGAGCAGTTCTTC; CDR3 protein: CAIREDRGEQFF
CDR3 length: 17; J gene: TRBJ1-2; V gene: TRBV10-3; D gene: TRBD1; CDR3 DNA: TGTGCCATCAGTGAGACAAGACAGGGTCCATCCTCCTATGGCTACACCTTC; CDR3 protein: CAISETRQGPSSYGYTF
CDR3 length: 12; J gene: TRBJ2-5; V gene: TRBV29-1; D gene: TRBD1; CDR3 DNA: TGCAGCGTCAAGACAGGGGCAGAGACCCAGTACTTC; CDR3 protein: CSVKTGAETQYF
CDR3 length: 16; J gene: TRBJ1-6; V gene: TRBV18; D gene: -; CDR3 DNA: TGTGCCAGCTCACCAATAGGGGACACAGATAATTCACCCCTCCACTTT; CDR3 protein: CASSPIGDTDNSPLHF
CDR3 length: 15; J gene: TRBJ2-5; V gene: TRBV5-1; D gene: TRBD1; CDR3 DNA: TGCGCCAGCAGCTTGGACAGGGGGTCCCAAGAGACCCAGTACTTC; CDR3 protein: CASSLDRGSQETQYF
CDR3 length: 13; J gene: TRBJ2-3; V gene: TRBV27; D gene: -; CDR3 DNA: TGTGCCAGCGGAATCCTATCCGGGGATACGCAGTATTTT; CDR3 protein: CASGILSGDTQYF
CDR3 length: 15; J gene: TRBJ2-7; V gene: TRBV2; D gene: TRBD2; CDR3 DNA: TGTGCCAGCAGTATCGCTAGCGGGGCTACGTGTGAGCAGTACTTC; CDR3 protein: CASSIASGATCEQYF